This TCR beta chain emerged from a study of cytomegalovirus exposure and HLA in healthy donors. About this clone itself: Its antigen is undetermined.

The study's findings and limits: A later analysis found first-cohort TCR clusters tended to co-occur in the 95 to 150 validation repertoires. In vitro testing confirmed a few CMV-associated chains as specific for CMV antigens. The dataset shows that most TCR sequences were rare, while some public TCRs occurred in many donors. Diagnosis of cytomegalovirus status made by the classifier reportedly showed high specificity and sensitivity.

Germline V gene data show CDR1 as SGHKS and CDR2 as YYEKEE (reference sequence). The V end lost 5 bases, the J end lost 8 bases, and 19 bases lay between the germline ends. CDR3 size: 14 residues. The protocol was immunoSEQ multiplex PCR, while the TCRdb copy is restricted to in-frame clones and leaves out a portion. The profile shows roughly 120,000 clones, roughly 90% of them singletons. The receptor was derived from a woman in her 30s in good health and CMV-seropositive. The chain is built from TRBV5-5 and TRBJ1-2; possible D gene TRBD1, 5 bases. The sample was PBMCs. The CDR3 reads CASSLNFGQGGYTF. CDR3 nucleotides: TGTGCCAGCAGTCTAAATTTCGGGCAGGGAGGCTACACCTTC. Full variable domain (remainder filled in from reference TRBV5-5 and TRBJ1-2): DAGVTQSPTHLIKTRGQQVTLRCSPISGHKSVSWYQQVLGQGPQFIFQYYEKEERGRGNFPDRFSARQFPNYSSELNVNALLLGDSALYLCASSLNFGQGGYTFGSGTRLTVV.